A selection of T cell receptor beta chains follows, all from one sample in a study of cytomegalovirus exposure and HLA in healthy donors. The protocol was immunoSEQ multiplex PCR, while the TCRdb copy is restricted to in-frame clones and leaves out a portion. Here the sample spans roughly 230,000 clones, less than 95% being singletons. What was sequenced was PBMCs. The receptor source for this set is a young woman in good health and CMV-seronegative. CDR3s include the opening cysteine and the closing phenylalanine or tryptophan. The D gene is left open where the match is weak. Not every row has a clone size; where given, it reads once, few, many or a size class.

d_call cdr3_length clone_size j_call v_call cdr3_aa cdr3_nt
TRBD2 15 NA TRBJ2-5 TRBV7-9 CASSLVVGGPKTQYF TGTGCCAGCAGCTTAGTAGTGGGAGGGCCGAAGACCCAGTACTTC
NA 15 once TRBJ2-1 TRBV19 CASSISSASFNEQFF TGTGCCAGTAGTATCTCTTCCGCGTCATTCAATGAGCAGTTCTTC
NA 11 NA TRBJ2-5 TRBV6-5 CASSYGEEQYF TGTGCCAGCAGTTATGGGGAGGAGCAGTACTTC
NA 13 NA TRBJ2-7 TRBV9 CASSRTDYYEQYF TGTGCCAGCAGCCGGACCGACTATTACGAGCAGTACTTC
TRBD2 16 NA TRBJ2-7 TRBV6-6 CASSGVRREGAYEQYF TGTGCCAGCAGCGGCGTACGGCGGGAGGGTGCCTACGAGCAGTACTTC
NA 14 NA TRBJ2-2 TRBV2 CASSVRTNTGELFF TGTGCCAGCAGTGTGCGAACGAACACCGGGGAGCTGTTTTTT
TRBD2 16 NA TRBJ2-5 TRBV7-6 CASSLGSGRPQETQYF TGTGCCAGCAGCTTAGGGAGCGGGAGACCCCAAGAGACCCAGTACTTC
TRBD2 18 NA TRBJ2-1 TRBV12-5 CASGLVPDGRVNYNEQFF TGTGCTAGTGGTTTGGTACCGGACGGGAGGGTCAATTACAATGAGCAGTTCTTC
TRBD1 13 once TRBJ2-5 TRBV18 CASLGTGQETQYF TGTGCCAGCTTAGGGACAGGACAAGAGACCCAGTACTTC
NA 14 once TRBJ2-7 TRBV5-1 CASSLADGPYEQYF TGCGCCAGCAGCTTGGCTGACGGACCCTACGAGCAGTACTTC
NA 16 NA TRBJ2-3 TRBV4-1 CASSRPGTTLGDTQYF TGCGCCAGCAGCCGACCCGGGACAACCCTTGGGGATACGCAGTATTTT
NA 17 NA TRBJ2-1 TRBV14 CASSQDFPKVVDNEQFF TGTGCCAGCAGCCAAGATTTCCCTAAAGTAGTGGACAATGAGCAGTTCTTC
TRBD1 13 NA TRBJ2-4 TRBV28 CASSSGQADIQYF TGTGCCAGCAGCTCGGGACAGGCAGACATTCAGTACTTC
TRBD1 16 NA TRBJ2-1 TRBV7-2 CASSLILGSGGNEQFF TGTGCCAGCAGCTTAATTCTCGGTTCAGGGGGAAATGAGCAGTTCTTC
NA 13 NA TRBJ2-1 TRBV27 CASSPGGPHEQFF TGTGCCAGCAGTCCAGGAGGGCCGCATGAGCAGTTCTTC
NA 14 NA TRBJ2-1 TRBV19 CASTEGGSNNEQFF TGTGCCAGTACGGAGGGAGGCTCTAACAATGAGCAGTTCTTC
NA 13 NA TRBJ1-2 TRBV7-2 CASSLAHQDGYTF TGTGCCAGCAGCTTAGCGCACCAGGATGGCTACACCTTC
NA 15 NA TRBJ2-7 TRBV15 CATSVSFSGGSEQYF TGTGCCACCAGCGTATCATTTAGTGGTGGTAGCGAGCAGTACTTC
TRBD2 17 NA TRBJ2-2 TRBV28 CASSPTSGNQETGELFF TGTGCCAGCAGTCCGACTAGCGGGAATCAGGAGACCGGGGAGCTGTTTTTT
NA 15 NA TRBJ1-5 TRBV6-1 CASSEVGPSNQPQHF TGTGCCAGCAGTGAAGTGGGCCCTAGCAATCAGCCCCAGCATTTT
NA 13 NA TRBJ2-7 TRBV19 CASSIDFSDEQYF TGTGCCAGTAGTATAGATTTCTCGGACGAGCAGTACTTC
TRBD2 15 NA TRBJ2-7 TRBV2 CASNKLAGGIYEQYF TGTGCCAGCAACAAACTAGCGGGAGGGATCTACGAGCAGTACTTC
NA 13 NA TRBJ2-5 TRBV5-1 CASSPGPQETQYF TGCGCCAGCAGCCCGGGACCTCAAGAGACCCAGTACTTC
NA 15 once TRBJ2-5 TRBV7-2 CASSFGDTYQETQYF TGTGCCAGCAGCTTTGGGGACACCTACCAAGAGACCCAGTACTTC
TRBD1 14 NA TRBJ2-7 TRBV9 CASSPGTGPYEQYF TGTGCCAGCAGCCCCGGGACAGGACCCTACGAGCAGTACTTC
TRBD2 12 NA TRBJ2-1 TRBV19 CASSTSGNEQFF TGTGCCAGTAGTACTAGCGGCAATGAGCAGTTCTTC
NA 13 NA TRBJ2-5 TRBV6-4 CASSPTEKETQYF TGTGCCAGCAGCCCGACAGAGAAAGAGACCCAGTACTTC
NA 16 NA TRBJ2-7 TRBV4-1 CASSQDPRSGTHEQYF TGCGCCAGCAGCCAAGATCCACGGTCTGGGACCCACGAGCAGTACTTC
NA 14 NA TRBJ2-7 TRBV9 CASSVNRQGYEQYF TGTGCCAGCAGCGTGAACCGGCAGGGTTACGAGCAGTACTTC
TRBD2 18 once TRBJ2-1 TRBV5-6 CASSLRLAGALRGNEQFF TGTGCCAGCAGCTTAAGACTAGCGGGGGCGTTGAGGGGCAATGAGCAGTTCTTC
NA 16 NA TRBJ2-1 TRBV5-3 CARSWLDERSYNEQFF TGTGCCAGAAGCTGGTTAGACGAACGCTCCTACAATGAGCAGTTCTTC
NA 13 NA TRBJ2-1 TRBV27 CASGDGSYNEQFF TGTGCCAGCGGGGATGGCTCCTACAATGAGCAGTTCTTC
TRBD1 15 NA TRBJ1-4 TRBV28 CASSLSTGGREKLFF TGTGCCAGCAGTTTATCGACAGGGGGCCGGGAAAAACTGTTTTTT
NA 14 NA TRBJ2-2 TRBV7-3 CASRQTFSTGELFF TGTGCCAGCAGGCAAACTTTTTCCACCGGGGAGCTGTTTTTT
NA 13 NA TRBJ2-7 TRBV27 CASSWGQDYEQYF TGTGCCAGCAGTTGGGGGCAGGACTACGAGCAGTACTTC
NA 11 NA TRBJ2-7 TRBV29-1 CSVEINYEQYF TGCAGCGTTGAAATTAACTACGAGCAGTACTTC
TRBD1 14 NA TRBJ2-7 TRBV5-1 CASSHDRGLIEQYF TGCGCCAGCAGCCATGACAGGGGGCTAATCGAGCAGTACTTC
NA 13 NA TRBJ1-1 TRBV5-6 CASSPTGNTEAFF TGTGCCAGCAGCCCGACAGGGAACACTGAAGCTTTCTTT
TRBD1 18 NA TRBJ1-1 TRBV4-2 CASSQGTGGMGKGTEAFF TGTGCCAGCAGCCAGGGGACAGGCGGTATGGGAAAGGGGACTGAAGCTTTCTTT
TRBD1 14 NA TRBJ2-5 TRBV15 CATSKDRALETQYF TGTGCCACCAGCAAAGACAGGGCCTTGGAGACCCAGTACTTC